These 20 T cell receptor beta chains were sequenced from one sample in a study of cytomegalovirus exposure and HLA in healthy donors (TCRdb year 2017). The library was prepared using the immunoSEQ multiplex PCR assay. For the multiplex PCR, a mixture combining 60 forward primers for TCR Vbeta segments and 13 reverse primers for TCR Jbeta segments was used. TCRdb provides this immuneACCESS table in a form limited to in-frame rearrangements. Some clones are lacking; in checked studies, under half of them reflect an unresolved V gene, and why the rest are absent is not known. This sample has 150,000 to 200,000 clones in its table, and approximately 84% of those were observed once. Clones ranked in the top ten supply about 2.1% of the sample. Sequencing was performed on PBMCs. The receptors originated from a man aged 18 to 30 in good health and CMV-seropositive.

The rearrangement joins TRBV27 to TRBJ1-1, with D perhaps TRBD1 (6 bases). The CDR3 contains 13 residues. V gave up 9 bases and J gave up 4 bases, with 15 bases separating them. Germline V gives CDR1 MNHEY, CDR2 SMNVEV (reference sequence). The CDR3 DNA is TGTGCCAGTAGGGGGGGAGGGCGCACTGAAGCTTTCTTT. Its protein product is CASRGGGRTEAFF.

The J gene is TRBJ2-1, the V gene TRBV27; TRBD2 matches at 13 bases. CDR1 and CDR2 from the germline V gene are MNHEY and SMNVEV (reference sequence). The CDR3 is made up of 15 amino acids. With V trimmed by 5 bases and J by 7 bases, 5 bases remained unmatched. In DNA, the CDR3 is TGTGCCAGCAGTCCCGGGACTAGCGGGGATAATGAGCAGTTCTTC. This gives the protein CASSPGTSGDNEQFF.

V is TRBV2 and J is TRBJ1-4; the D is unclear. The length of the CDR3 is 13 residues. Trimming took 5 bases from V and 3 from J, leaving 7 bases between them. Germline lookup yields CDR1 SNHLY and CDR2 FYNNEI. CDR3 nucleotides: TGTGCCAGCAGTATCGGAGCTAATGAAAAACTGTTTTTT. It is translated as CASSIGANEKLFF.

In this sample, this clone turned up a few times. V is TRBV6-1 and J is TRBJ1-5; TRBD1 is a possible D gene (5 bases). Germline-derived CDR1 and CDR2 are MNHNS and SASEGT. This CDR3 comprises 14 residues. With 5 bases removed from V and 3 bases from J, the gap between germline ends came to 11 bases. This CDR3 reads CASSFDGHNQPQHF. The CDR3 DNA follows: TGTGCCAGCAGTTTTGACGGACACAATCAGCCCCAGCATTTT.

This rearrangement joins TRBV4-2 to TRBJ1-6, with 12 nucleotides matching TRBD1. This CDR3 has 16 residues. CDR1 is LGHNA and CDR2 is YNFKEQ in the germline V gene. Losses at the gene ends were 1 base for V and 9 bases for J; bases not matched to a gene: 4. CDR3 region: CASSQGGTGGPSPLHF. For the CDR3, the DNA is TGTGCCAGCAGCCAAGGAGGGACAGGGGGCCCTTCACCCCTCCACTTT.

This clone was picked up one time. The rearrangement uses TRBV5-6 and TRBJ2-1; D is unresolved. The CDR3 is 11 amino acids. V lost 3 bases and J lost 4, with 2 bases in between. Germline lookup yields CDR1 SGHDT and CDR2 YYEEEE. CDR3 loop: CASSSYNEQFF. The CDR3, as DNA: TGTGCCAGCAGCTCGTACAATGAGCAGTTCTTC.

The rearrangement links TRBV4-1 to TRBJ1-4, with 11 bases lining up with TRBD1. CDR3 size: 15 residues. J lost 7 bases, V lost 6 bases, and 7 bases had no gene match. The germline V gene encodes CDR1 MGHRA and CDR2 YSYEKL. The CDR3 loop reads CASSHPGTGGEKLFF. The CDR3 DNA reads as TGCGCCAGCAGTCATCCCGGGACAGGGGGTGAAAAACTGTTTTTT.

The chain employs TRBV18 and TRBJ1-5; TRBD1 agrees at 7 bases. There are 15 residues in the CDR3. CDR1 KGHSH and CDR2 LQKENI come from the germline V gene. V was pared by 6 bases and J by 0 bases, with 5 bases of the junction left unmatched. CDR3: CASSQQGYSNQPQHF. DNA for the CDR3: TGTGCCAGCTCTCAACAGGGGTATAGCAATCAGCCCCAGCATTTT.

The rearrangement links TRBV6-5 to TRBJ1-1; the match to TRBD1 covers 7 bases. Trimming at V came to 6 bases and at J to 0 bases, leaving 4 bases not matched to a gene. This CDR3 region has 14 residues. Germline CDR1 reads MNHEY; CDR2 reads SVGAGI. This chain's CDR3 is CASSWDRLNTEAFF. The CDR3 DNA is TGTGCCAGCAGCTGGGACAGACTGAACACTGAAGCTTTCTTT.

This chain uses TRBV4-3 with TRBJ2-5, with a weak D call TRBD1 (6 bases). Deletions cut 0 bases from V and 0 bases from J, with 8 bases between. Germline-derived CDR1 and CDR2 are LGHNA and YSLEER. This CDR3 region has 15 residues. The CDR3 region is CASSQDRGYQETQYF. In DNA form, the CDR3 reads TGCGCCAGCAGCCAAGATAGGGGGTACCAAGAGACCCAGTACTTC.

This clone was counted only a few times. V and J are TRBV10-3 and TRBJ1-1; perhaps TRBD1 as D (6 bases). V lost 10 bases and J 1 base, leaving 13 bases between the germline ends. Germline-derived CDR1 and CDR2 are ENHRY and SYGVKD. The CDR3 loop spans 13 amino acids. CDR3 DNA: TGTGCCACTCAGGACAGACCGAACACTGAAGCTTTCTTT. Its protein is CATQDRPNTEAFF.

This clone appeared once. The CDR3 region is CASSQAGQSQETQYF. CDR3 DNA: TGTGCCAGCAGCCAAGCGGGACAGTCCCAAGAGACCCAGTACTTC. The J gene is TRBJ2-5, the V gene TRBV4-2; 7 nucleotides line up with TRBD1. This CDR3 spans 15 amino acids. With 1 base clipped from V and 1 base from J, the junction kept 3 bases outside the gene matches. CDR1 and CDR2 from the germline V gene are LGHNA and YNFKEQ.

J is TRBJ2-1 and V is TRBV6-6; 8 bases are shared with TRBD1. V was clipped by 6 bases and J by 9 bases; unmatched bases: 7. Germline-derived CDR1 and CDR2 are MNHNY and SVGAGI (reference sequence). CDR3 length: 13 residues. DNA for the CDR3: TGTGCCAGCAGCCTCGACAGGGGAGGTGAGCAGTTCTTC. Protein sequence: CASSLDRGGEQFF.

The CDR3 coding sequence is TGTGCCAGGGGACACGGGGTGCGCGAGCAGTACTTC. It yields the protein CARGHGVREQYF. The V and J genes are TRBV21-1 and TRBJ2-7; the D call of TRBD1 is as the table states it, not checked on the DNA. TRBV21-1 has pseudogene status. This CDR3 is 12 amino acids long.

This clone was seen only once. The gene calls are TRBV5-1 and TRBJ2-3; D ambiguous. This CDR3 comprises 15 residues. CDR1 SGHRS and CDR2 YFSETQ come from the germline V gene. With 0 bases removed from V and 2 bases from J, the gap between germline ends came to 10 bases. The CDR3, as DNA: TGCGCCAGCAGCTTGGCCCCCCTCTCCACAGATACGCAGTATTTT. Amino acids: CASSLAPLSTDTQYF.

This clone was found a few times. The rearrangement links TRBV10-3 to TRBJ1-2; D may be TRBD1 (5 bases). Trimming took off 3 bases at V and 6 bases at J, with 14 bases between the two ends. The CDR3 contains 14 residues. Germline CDR1 reads ENHRY; CDR2 reads SYGVKD. The CDR3 sequence: CAISDPGQTNGYTF. The DNA of the CDR3 is TGTGCCATCAGTGACCCCGGACAAACGAATGGCTACACCTTC.

The V and J genes are TRBV29-1 and TRBJ1-4; TRBD1 aligns across 8 bases. Germline CDR1 and CDR2: SQVTM and ANQGSEA. Trimming took 4 bases from V and 8 from J; bases not matched to a gene: 6. The CDR3 spans 13 residues. CDR3 DNA: TGCAGCGTTGGGGACAGGTTTGGGGAAAAACTGTTTTTT. It translates to CSVGDRFGEKLFF.

This clone was detected only a few times. The chain is built from TRBV4-3 and TRBJ1-4; D not resolved. This CDR3 has 15 amino acids. Per germline, CDR1 LGHNA and CDR2 YSLEER. V lost 0 bases, J lost 0 bases, and 5 bases lay in between. As DNA, the CDR3 is TGCGCCAGCAGCCAAGACAGTGCAACTAATGAAAAACTGTTTTTT. Protein: CASSQDSATNEKLFF.

This chain connects TRBV5-1 to TRBJ2-7; D is unresolved. Germline V gene lookup returns CDR1 SGHRS and CDR2 YFSETQ. This CDR3 contains 13 residues. V lost 4 bases and J 2 bases, leaving 10 bases between the germline ends. The CDR3 region has the DNA TGCGCCAGCAGCCAAACTCCGCCCTACGAGCAGTACTTC. Translated, it gives CASSQTPPYEQYF.

The count of this clone is one. The CDR3 reads CSVISVYGYTF. The CDR3 DNA follows: TGCAGCGTTATTTCGGTCTATGGCTACACCTTC. The genes are TRBV29-1 and TRBJ1-2; D remains unclear. V was cut by 5 bases and J by 4 bases, with 8 bases left in between. The V gene's germline CDR1 is SQVTM and CDR2 ANQGSEA. The CDR3 has 11 amino acids. The full variable domain, with the rest looked up from reference TRBV29-1 and TRBJ1-2, is SAVISQKPSRDICQRGTSLTIQCQVDSQVTMMFWYRQQPGQSLTLIATANQGSEATYESGFVIDKFPISRPNLTFSTLTVSNMSPEDSSIYLCSVISVYGYTFGSGTRLTVV.